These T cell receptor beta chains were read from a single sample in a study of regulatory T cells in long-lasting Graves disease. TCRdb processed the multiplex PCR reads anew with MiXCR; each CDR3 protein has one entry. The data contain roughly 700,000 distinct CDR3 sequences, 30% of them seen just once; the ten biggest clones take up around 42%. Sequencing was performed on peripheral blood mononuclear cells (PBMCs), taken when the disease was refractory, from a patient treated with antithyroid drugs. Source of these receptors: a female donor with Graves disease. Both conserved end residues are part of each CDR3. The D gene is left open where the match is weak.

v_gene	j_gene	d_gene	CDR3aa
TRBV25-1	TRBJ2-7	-	CASSPFGGSSYEQYF
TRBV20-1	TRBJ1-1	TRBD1	CSASGTGTGGSGTEAFF
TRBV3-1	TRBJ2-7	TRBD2	CASSQAGGPEEQYF
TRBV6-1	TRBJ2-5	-	CASRWGQETQYF
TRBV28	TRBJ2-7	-	CASKRTTGGRPYEQYF
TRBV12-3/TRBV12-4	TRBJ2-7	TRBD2	CASSLDPGLAGFGSNEQYF
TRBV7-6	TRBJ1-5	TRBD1	CASSFRDRVLGQPQHF
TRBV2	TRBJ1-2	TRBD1	CASSGAGGGHGYTF
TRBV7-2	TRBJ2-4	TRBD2	CASSLSGRATIQYF
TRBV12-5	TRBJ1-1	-	CASGLAVAWNTEAFF
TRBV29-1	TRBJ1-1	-	CSVEEVSEGLMHTEAFF
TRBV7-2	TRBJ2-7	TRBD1	CASSFGDRGFYEQYF
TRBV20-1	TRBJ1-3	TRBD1	CSASFRTGGSGNTIYF
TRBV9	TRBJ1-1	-	CASSVDGGDTEAFF
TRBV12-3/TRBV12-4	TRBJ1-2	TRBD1	CASTEGQGRARGGYTF
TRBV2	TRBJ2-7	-	CASMTTCEQYF
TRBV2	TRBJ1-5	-	CASSLQRYSNQPQHF
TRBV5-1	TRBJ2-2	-	CASNKNQNTGELFF
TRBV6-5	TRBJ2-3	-	CASSYTSTDTQYF
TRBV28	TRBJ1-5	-	CASSLGRLQPQHF
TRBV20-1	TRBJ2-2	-	CSARYRDTGELFF
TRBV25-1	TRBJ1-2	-	CASSEWRKNYGYTF
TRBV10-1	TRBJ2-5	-	CASLRGPQETQYF
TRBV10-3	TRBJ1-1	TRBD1	CAIRGTDMNTEAFF
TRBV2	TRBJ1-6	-	CASSEGGRGRSYNSPLHF
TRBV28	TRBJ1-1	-	CASSLFPTVGAFF
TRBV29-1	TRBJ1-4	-	CSVPGAAEKLFF
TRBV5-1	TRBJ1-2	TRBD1	CASSLSAAQGNGYTF
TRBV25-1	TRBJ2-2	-	CASSEVGSHGELFF
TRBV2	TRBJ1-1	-	CASSFLQSWTNTEAFF
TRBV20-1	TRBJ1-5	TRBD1	CSANSRTGNQPQHF
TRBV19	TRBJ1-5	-	CATNLGELGNQPQHF
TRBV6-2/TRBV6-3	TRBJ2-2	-	CASSYIPSNTGELFF
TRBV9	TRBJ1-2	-	CASSVDGWYGYTF
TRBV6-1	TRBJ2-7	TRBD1	CASSESGQGRTYEQYF
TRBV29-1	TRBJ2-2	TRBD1	CSVVGTGAHLNTGELFF
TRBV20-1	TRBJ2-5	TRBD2	CSARDNGLAGQETQYF
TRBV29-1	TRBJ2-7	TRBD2	CSVGALAVPVEQYF
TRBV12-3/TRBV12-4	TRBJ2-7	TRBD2	CASSLLAGDYEQYF
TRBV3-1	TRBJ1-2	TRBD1	CASSNIAGGSGYTF
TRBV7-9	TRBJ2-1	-	CASSLTYRRQSDNEQFF
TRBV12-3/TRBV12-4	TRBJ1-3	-	CASSFYRSSGNTIYF
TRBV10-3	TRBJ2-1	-	CAIAERRGNEQFF
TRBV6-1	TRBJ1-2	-	CASSPGAYYGYTF
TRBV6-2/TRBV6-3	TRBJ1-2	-	CASSVGGDDYGYTF
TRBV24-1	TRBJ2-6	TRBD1	CATSAYPDRAGANVLTF